This T cell receptor beta chain was captured in a study of Ad26.COV2.S vaccination and SARS-CoV-2 variants. As for treatment: roughly 18 received Ad26.COV2.S at low or high dose, single or two shots; about 5 received placebo; per-sample allocation not given. Day 63 following the first vaccine or placebo injection was when the samples were taken. Assay: immunoSEQ multiplex PCR; the TCRdb copy retains only in-frame clones and omits some. The profile shows some 450,000 clones, around 90% of them singletons. The material sequenced was peripheral blood, taken in a trial of Ad26.COV2.S vaccine versus placebo. This sequence was found in a person aged 18-65 years who received the Ad26.COV2.S COVID-19 vaccine or a placebo.

The CDR3 sequence: CASSSDRGTDTQYF. CDR3 in DNA: TGTGCCAGCAGTTCCGACAGGGGGACAGATACGCAGTATTTT. The chain employs TRBV27 and TRBJ2-3; TRBD1 agrees at 9 bases. Trimming at V came to 4 bases and at J to 3 bases, leaving 2 bases not matched to a gene. Germline V gene sequence: CDR1 MNHEY, CDR2 SMNVEV (reference sequence). CDR3 size: 14 residues.